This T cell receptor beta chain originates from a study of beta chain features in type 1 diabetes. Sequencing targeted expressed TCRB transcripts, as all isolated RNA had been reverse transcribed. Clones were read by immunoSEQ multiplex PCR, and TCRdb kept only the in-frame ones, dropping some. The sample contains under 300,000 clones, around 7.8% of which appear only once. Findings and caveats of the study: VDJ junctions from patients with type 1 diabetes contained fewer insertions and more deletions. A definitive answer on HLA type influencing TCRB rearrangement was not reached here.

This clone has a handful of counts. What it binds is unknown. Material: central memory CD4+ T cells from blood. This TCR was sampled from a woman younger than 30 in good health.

The CDR3 loop reads CSVETGVETQYF. The CDR3 DNA reads as TGCAGCGTTGAGACCGGGGTTGAGACCCAGTACTTC. The J gene is TRBJ2-5, the V gene TRBV29-1; weak D call: TRBD2 (5 bases). The CDR3 totals 12 residues. Germline CDR1 is SQVTM and CDR2 is ANQGSEA. Trimming took 3 bases from V and 5 from J, leaving 10 bases between them.